These 22 T cell receptor beta chains share one sample of origin, sequenced in a study of blood T cell repertoires in COVID-19. Only in-frame clones appear in the TCRdb table, and some are missing; sequencing was by immunoSEQ multiplex PCR. The data hold around 220,000 clones, with over 75% observed a single time. Sequencing was carried out using peripheral blood. These receptors were collected from a woman in her forties who had recovered from COVID-19.

This clone was detected only once. This sequence joins TRBV28 and TRBJ1-5; D is undetermined. This CDR3 spans 14 amino acids. Trimming stripped 5 bases from V and 7 bases from J, with 15 bases between. CDR1 MDHEN and CDR2 SYDVKM come from the germline V gene. CDR3 region: CASSVVAREQPQHF. In DNA, the CDR3 is TGTGCCAGCAGTGTTGTAGCACGGGAACAGCCCCAGCATTTT.

The CDR3 sequence: CASSRTSGGANTQYF. The CDR3 DNA reads as TGTGCCAGCAGCCGGACTAGCGGGGGGGCAAATACGCAGTATTTT. The V gene is TRBV14, the J gene TRBJ2-3; TRBD2 aligns across 15 bases. The CDR3 covers 15 residues. The V gene's germline CDR1 is SGHDN and CDR2 FVKESK. V was clipped by 4 bases and J by 7 bases; unmatched bases: 3.

The chain recombines TRBV7-2 with TRBJ2-2; 8 bases fit TRBD2. The CDR3 spans 18 residues. From germline, CDR1 is SGHTA and CDR2 FQGNSA. V trimming: 0 bases; J trimming: 2 bases; junction bases outside the gene matches: 8. The CDR3 reads CASSLAWVSGVNTGELFF. The DNA for the CDR3 is TGTGCCAGCAGCTTAGCGTGGGTTAGCGGGGTTAACACCGGGGAGCTGTTTTTT. The full variable domain, in which reference TRBV7-2 and TRBJ2-2 provide the parts outside the CDR3, is GAGVSQSPSNKVTEKGKDVELRCDPISGHTALYWYRQSLGQGLEFLIYFQGNSAPDKSGLPSDRFSAERTGGSVSTLTIQRTQQEDSAVYLCASSLAWVSGVNTGELFFGEGSRLTVL.

The rearrangement links TRBV9 to TRBJ1-3; perhaps TRBD1 as D (5 bases). CDR1 and CDR2 from the germline V gene are SGDLS and YYNGEE. CDR3 size: 16 residues. Trimming removed 0 bases at V and 2 bases at J, with 12 bases between. CDR3 nucleotides: TGTGCCAGCAGCGTAGATCCCAGGGATGCTGGAAACACCATATATTTT. Its translation: CASSVDPRDAGNTIYF.

V and J are TRBV2 and TRBJ2-2; 8 bases are a match to TRBD1. This CDR3 comprises 16 residues. After removal of 1 base from V and 4 bases from J, the junction contained 5 bases not matched to a gene. The V gene's germline CDR1 is SNHLY and CDR2 FYNNEI. This CDR3 reads CASSEGAGGFTGELFF. As DNA, the CDR3 is TGTGCCAGCAGTGAAGGGGCAGGGGGCTTCACCGGGGAGCTGTTTTTT.

V gene TRBV6-1 combines with J gene TRBJ2-2; D is perhaps TRBD2 (5 bases). Germline assignment: CDR1 MNHNS and CDR2 SASEGT. The CDR3 consists of 14 residues. Deletions cut 7 bases from V and 1 base from J, with 10 bases between. The CDR3, as DNA: TGTGCCAGCACCCCCCGGGAGAACACCGGGGAGCTGTTTTTT. Translation: CASTPRENTGELFF.

This clone was seen just once. This chain uses TRBV7-9 with TRBJ2-2, with 7 bases matching TRBD1. CDR1 is SEHNR and CDR2 is FQNEAQ in the germline V gene (reference sequence). Trimming removed 5 bases from V and 0 bases from J; junction bases left unmatched: 9. The CDR3 is made up of 17 amino acids. CDR3 region: CASSQLLGTANTGELFF. DNA of the CDR3: TGTGCCAGCAGCCAGCTACTCGGGACAGCGAACACCGGGGAGCTGTTTTTT.

The chain combines TRBV6-2 or TRBV6-3 with TRBJ1-4; possibly TRBD1 for D (5 bases). V lost 2 bases to trimming and J lost 8 bases, with 15 bases between them. This CDR3 region has 15 residues. Germline V gene data show CDR1 as MNHEY and CDR2 as SVGEGT. The CDR3 loop is CASSYRTGSREKLFF. The CDR3 bases are TGTGCCAGCAGTTACCGCACAGGCTCGCGGGAAAAACTGTTTTTT.

The rearrangement links TRBV28 to TRBJ2-5, with D maybe TRBD2 (6 bases). Trimming left V 2 bases short and J 9 bases short, with 10 bases between. The germline gives CDR1 MDHEN, CDR2 SYDVKM. The CDR3 extends over 12 amino acids. Here the CDR3 DNA reads TGTGCCAGCAGTTTAGGAGGGCGGGCCCAGTACTTC. This encodes CASSLGGRAQYF.

The J gene is TRBJ2-3, the V gene TRBV24-1; 9 bases map to TRBD1. Trimming removed 0 bases from V and 14 bases from J; junction bases left unmatched: 2. Germline V gene data show CDR1 as KGHDR and CDR2 as SFDVKD. The CDR3 length is 12 residues. The CDR3 bases are TGTGCCACCAGTGATTTGGGGACAGGGTGGTATTTT. Protein product: CATSDLGTGWYF.

For the CDR3, the DNA is TGTGCCAGCAGTTACGACCCGGGACAGGGGATCAAAAATGAAAAACTGTTTTTT. Amino acid sequence: CASSYDPGQGIKNEKLFF. This chain links TRBV6-2 or TRBV6-3 with TRBJ1-4; 10 nucleotides match TRBD1. The CDR3 length is 18 residues. Germline assignment: CDR1 MNHEY and CDR2 SVGEGT. Trimming took 2 bases from V and 5 from J; bases not matched to a gene: 11.

CDR3 DNA: TGTGCCAGCAGCTTAGAACCAGGGTCCTATCAGCCCCAGCATTTT. This codes for CASSLEPGSYQPQHF. The chain carries TRBV7-2 and TRBJ1-5; weak D call: TRBD1 (5 bases). The CDR3 consists of 15 residues. Trimming shortened V by 1 base and J by 5 bases, and 12 bases separated the two germline ends. CDR1 is SGHTA, CDR2 FQGNSA, per germline.

The chain joins TRBV30 to TRBJ1-2; 9 nucleotides match TRBD1. Unmatched junction bases numbered 3, after V lost 8 bases and J lost 2 bases. This CDR3 comprises 12 residues. Germline V gives CDR1 GTSNPN, CDR2 SVGIG (reference sequence). CDR3 bases: TGTGCCGGGGGACAGGGAAACTATGGCTACACCTTC. It translates to CAGGQGNYGYTF. Using reference TRBV30 and TRBJ1-2 for the parts outside the CDR3, the full variable domain is SQTIHQWPATLVQPVGSPLSLECTVEGTSNPNLYWYRQAAGRGLQLLFYSVGIGQISSEVPQNLSASRPQDRQFILSSKKLLLSDSGFYLCAGGQGNYGYTFGSGTRLTVV.

The chain uses TRBV9 and TRBJ2-5, with 10 bases that match TRBD2. Germline CDR1 SGDLS, CDR2 YYNGEE. The ends lost 4 bases at V and 2 bases at J; junction bases unmatched: 11. There are 17 residues in the CDR3. CDR3 loop: CASSPRGAGGLQETQYF. The CDR3 region has the DNA TGTGCCAGCAGCCCCCGAGGAGCGGGAGGGTTACAAGAGACCCAGTACTTC.

The chain couples TRBV19 to TRBJ2-4, with 11 bases lining up with TRBD1. The CDR3 loop spans 14 amino acids. Germline V lookup: CDR1 LNHDA, CDR2 SQIVND (reference sequence). Germline trimming cut 8 bases from V and 5 bases from J; bases unmatched to any gene: 5. In DNA form, the CDR3 reads TGTGCCAGTCGGGACAGGGGGTTCGAAAACATTCAGTACTTC. Protein product: CASRDRGFENIQYF.

V usage is TRBV4-2 and J usage is TRBJ1-3; D is perhaps TRBD1 (5 bases). With 4 bases removed from V and 4 bases from J, the gap between germline ends came to 8 bases. CDR1 and CDR2 from the germline V gene are LGHNA and YNFKEQ. The CDR3 loop spans 13 amino acids. The CDR3 sequence is CASSPGGGNTIYF. CDR3 nucleotides: TGTGCCAGCAGCCCGGGGGGAGGAAACACCATATATTTT.

This chain uses TRBV30 with TRBJ2-7, with D perhaps matching TRBD1 (5 bases). The CDR3 has 16 amino acids. Trimming took off 0 bases at V and 0 bases at J, with 15 bases between the two ends. CDR1 and CDR2 from the germline V gene are GTSNPN and SVGIG (reference sequence). CDR3 residues: CAWSVRRQPASYEQYF. The CDR3 coding sequence is TGTGCCTGGAGTGTTAGGAGACAGCCAGCCTCCTACGAGCAGTACTTC.

This chain joins TRBV6-2 or TRBV6-3 and TRBJ2-7; TRBD2 aligns across 7 bases. Trimming at V came to 1 base and at J to 6 bases, leaving 9 bases not matched to a gene. This CDR3 is built from 15 residues. Germline V gene sequence: CDR1 MNHEY, CDR2 SVGEGT. For the CDR3, the DNA is TGTGCCAGCAGTTACTGGGGCGGGAGTGGTGCCGAGCAGTACTTC. Protein product: CASSYWGGSGAEQYF.

The CDR3 DNA reads TGTGCCAGCAGTTTTTCAGAAACTGGCTACACCTTC. Its protein is CASSFSETGYTF. The chain joins TRBV28 to TRBJ1-2, with unresolved D. V lost 3 bases to trimming and J lost 7 bases, with 9 bases between them. Germline CDR1 MDHEN, CDR2 SYDVKM. The CDR3 sequence is 12 residues long.

The J gene is TRBJ1-1, the V gene TRBV7-9, with D unclear. The germline V and J ends were trimmed by 1 base and 1 base, with 7 bases remaining between them. Germline-derived CDR1 and CDR2 are SEHNR and FQNEAQ (reference sequence). The CDR3 runs 14 residues. The CDR3 protein is CASSLVAENTEAFF. CDR3 coding DNA: TGTGCCAGCAGCTTAGTTGCGGAGAACACTGAAGCTTTCTTT.

The rearrangement joins TRBV9 to TRBJ2-2; 7 bases match TRBD1. Germline assignment: CDR1 SGDLS and CDR2 YYNGEE. The CDR3 runs 15 residues. V trimming: 4 bases; J trimming: 1 base; junction bases outside the gene matches: 4. The CDR3 DNA is TGTGCCAGCAGCCCGACAGGGAGGAACACCGGGGAGCTGTTTTTT. This codes for CASSPTGRNTGELFF. Looking up the rest from reference TRBV9 and TRBJ2-2 gives the full variable domain: DSGVTQTPKHLITATGQRVTLRCSPRSGDLSVYWYQQSLDQGLQFLIQYYNGEERAKGNILERFSAQQFPDLHSELNLSSLELGDSALYFCASSPTGRNTGELFFGEGSRLTVL.

This rearrangement joins TRBV5-1 to TRBJ1-2; no reliable D call. The germline CDR1 and CDR2 sequences are SGHRS and YFSETQ. The CDR3 extends over 12 amino acids. The V and J ends lost 0 bases and 11 bases respectively, with 11 bases between them. The CDR3 region is CASSLDREGYTF. CDR3 sequence (DNA): TGCGCCAGCAGCTTGGATCGCGAGGGATACACCTTC.